A single sample is the source of the 2 T cell receptor beta chains below, sequenced in a study of T cell responses to AZD1222 COVID-19 vaccine. The table came from immunoSEQ multiplex PCR; TCRdb's copy has only in-frame clones and leaves some out. The table lists over 95,000 clones, 80% to 90% of them singletons. The starting material was peripheral blood, obtained on day 0 of AZD1222 vaccination. All receptors derive from an adult in good health.

The chain links TRBV5-1 to TRBJ1-1; 12 nucleotides agree with TRBD1. V lost 4 bases to trimming and J lost 5 bases; unmatched junction nucleotides: 9. CDR1 and CDR2 from the germline V gene are SGHRS and YFSETQ. This CDR3 has 16 amino acids. The CDR3 is CASSPGTGGAGTEAFF. The CDR3 DNA is TGCGCCAGCAGCCCTGGGACAGGGGGCGCAGGTACTGAAGCTTTCTTT.

The chain links TRBV7-2 to TRBJ1-5, with 8 bases fitting TRBD1. After removal of 1 base from V and 7 bases from J, the junction contained 3 bases not matched to a gene. The CDR3 has 14 residues. Germline CDR1 reads SGHTA; CDR2 reads FQGNSA. The CDR3 nucleotides read TGTGCCAGCAGCTTAGGGACAGGGTGGCAGCCCCAGCATTTT. Protein: CASSLGTGWQPQHF.